This TCR beta chain was sequenced for a study of CD8 T cells in Susac syndrome. Reverse transcription of roughly 0.45 to 1 ug RNA was performed with random hexamers. TCRdb reanalysed the immunoSEQ multiplex PCR reads using MiXCR and keeps one entry per CDR3 protein. The data hold approximately 120,000 distinct CDR3 sequences, with more than 80% observed a single time. Germline-derived CDR1 and CDR2 are LNHDA and SQIVND (reference sequence). This CDR3 has 13 amino acids. V shed 5 bases and J shed 11 bases, with 16 bases lying between them. Peripheral blood CD8+ and CD4+ T cells were profiled by TCR beta sequencing. The multiple sclerosis control group comprised treatment-naive patients with stable or active relapsing-remitting disease. TEMRA cells were FACS-enriched and CD8+ and CD4+ T cells negatively isolated.

V usage is TRBV19 and J usage is TRBJ2-1; no reliable D call. The sequenced sample consisted of CD8+ T cells from PBMCs. This clonotype was obtained from a human donor with multiple sclerosis. CDR3 protein: CASSPRTGGKQFF. The CDR3, as DNA: TGTGCCAGTAGTCCTCGGACCGGTGGGAAGCAGTTCTTC.